The sequence of this T cell receptor beta chain was determined in a study of CD8 T cells in ankylosing spondylitis. Germline V CDR1 and CDR2: SEHNR, FQNEAQ (reference sequence). The CDR3 spans 15 residues. V lost 5 bases, J lost 6 bases, and 17 bases lay in between. TCRdb reprocessed the 5' RACE reads via MiXCR and lists one record per CDR3 protein. The data hold about 400,000 distinct CDR3 sequences, with 20% observed a single time. The sequenced material came from blood, either unsorted or a sorted T cell fraction (not recorded which). The chain links TRBV7-9 to TRBJ2-1; possible D gene TRBD2, 6 bases. The TCR comes from a male donor with ankylosing spondylitis or in good health (not recorded which). The CDR3 region is CASSLTSSPFNEQFF. Here the CDR3 DNA reads TGTGCCAGCAGCCTGACTAGTAGCCCGTTCAATGAGCAGTTCTTC.